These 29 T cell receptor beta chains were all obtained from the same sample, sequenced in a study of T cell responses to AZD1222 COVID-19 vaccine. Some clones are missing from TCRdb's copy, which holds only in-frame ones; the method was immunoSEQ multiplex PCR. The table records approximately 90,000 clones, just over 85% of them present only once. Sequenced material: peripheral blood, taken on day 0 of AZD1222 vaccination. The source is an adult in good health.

The CDR3, as DNA: TGTGCCAGCACCAACAGGGCCCTAAGAAACTCGAACACTGAAGCTTTCTTT. Encoded protein: CASTNRALRNSNTEAFF. The chain couples TRBV28 to TRBJ1-1; tentative D call: TRBD1 (6 bases). This CDR3 has 17 residues. Germline CDR1 MDHEN, CDR2 SYDVKM. Trimming took 7 bases from V and 1 from J, leaving 22 bases between them.

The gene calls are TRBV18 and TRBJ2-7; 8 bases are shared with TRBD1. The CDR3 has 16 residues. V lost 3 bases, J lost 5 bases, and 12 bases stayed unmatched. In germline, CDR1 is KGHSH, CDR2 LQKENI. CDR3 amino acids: CASSPYSRTGSDEQYF. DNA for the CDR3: TGTGCCAGCTCACCTTATTCGAGGACAGGGAGCGACGAGCAGTACTTC.

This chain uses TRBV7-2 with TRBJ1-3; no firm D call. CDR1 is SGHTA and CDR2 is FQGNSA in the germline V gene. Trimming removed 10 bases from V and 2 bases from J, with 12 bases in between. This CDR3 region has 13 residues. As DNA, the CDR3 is TGTGCCACTTCTACGGGGACTGGAAACACCATATATTTT. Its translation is CATSTGTGNTIYF.

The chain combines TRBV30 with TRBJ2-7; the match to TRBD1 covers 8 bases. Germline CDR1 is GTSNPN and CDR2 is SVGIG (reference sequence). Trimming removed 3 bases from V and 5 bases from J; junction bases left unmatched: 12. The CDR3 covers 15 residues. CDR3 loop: CAWRQPGQAIHEQYF. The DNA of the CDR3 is TGTGCCTGGAGACAACCGGGACAGGCTATCCACGAGCAGTACTTC.

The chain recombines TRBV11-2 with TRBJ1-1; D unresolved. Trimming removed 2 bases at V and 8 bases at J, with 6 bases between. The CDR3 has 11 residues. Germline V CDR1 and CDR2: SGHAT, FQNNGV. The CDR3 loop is CASSLNSEAFF. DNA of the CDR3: TGTGCCAGCAGCTTAAACAGCGAAGCTTTCTTT.

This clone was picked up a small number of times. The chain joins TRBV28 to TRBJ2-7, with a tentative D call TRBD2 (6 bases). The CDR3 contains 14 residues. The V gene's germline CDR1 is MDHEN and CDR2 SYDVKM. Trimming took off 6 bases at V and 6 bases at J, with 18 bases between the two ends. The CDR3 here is CASRPGLGGGEQYF. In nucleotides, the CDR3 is TGTGCCAGCAGACCGGGACTCGGGGGTGGCGAGCAGTACTTC.

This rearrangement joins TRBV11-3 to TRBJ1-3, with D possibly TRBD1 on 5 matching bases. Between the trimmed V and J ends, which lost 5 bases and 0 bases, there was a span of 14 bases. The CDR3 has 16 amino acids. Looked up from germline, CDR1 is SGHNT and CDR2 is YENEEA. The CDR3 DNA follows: TGTGCCAGCAGCCAGGGTGGGGCAGACTCTGGAAACACCATATATTTT. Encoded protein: CASSQGGADSGNTIYF. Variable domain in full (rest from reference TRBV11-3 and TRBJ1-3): EAGVVQSPRYKIIEKKQPVAFWCNPISGHNTLYWYLQNLGQGPELLIRYENEEAVDDSQLPKDRFSAERLKGVDSTLKIQPAELGDSAVYLCASSQGGADSGNTIYFGEGSWLTVV.

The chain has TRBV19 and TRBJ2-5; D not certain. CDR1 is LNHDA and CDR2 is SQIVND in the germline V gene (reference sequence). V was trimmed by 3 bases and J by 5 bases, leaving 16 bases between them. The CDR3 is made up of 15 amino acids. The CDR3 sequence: CASSIRSSPPETQYF. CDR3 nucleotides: TGTGCCAGTAGTATCCGGAGCAGCCCCCCGGAGACCCAGTACTTC.

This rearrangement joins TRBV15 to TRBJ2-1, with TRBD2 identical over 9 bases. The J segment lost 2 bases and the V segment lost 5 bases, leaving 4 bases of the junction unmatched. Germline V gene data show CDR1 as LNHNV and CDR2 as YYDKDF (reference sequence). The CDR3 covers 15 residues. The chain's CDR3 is CATSGSSGTYNEQFF. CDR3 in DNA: TGTGCCACCAGCGGTTCTAGCGGGACCTACAATGAGCAGTTCTTC.

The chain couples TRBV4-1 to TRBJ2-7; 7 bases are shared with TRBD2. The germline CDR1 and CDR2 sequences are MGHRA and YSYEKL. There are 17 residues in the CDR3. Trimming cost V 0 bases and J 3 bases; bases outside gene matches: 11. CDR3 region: CASSQDFESSGFYEQYF. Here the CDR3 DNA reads TGCGCCAGCAGCCAAGATTTTGAGTCTAGCGGATTCTACGAGCAGTACTTC.

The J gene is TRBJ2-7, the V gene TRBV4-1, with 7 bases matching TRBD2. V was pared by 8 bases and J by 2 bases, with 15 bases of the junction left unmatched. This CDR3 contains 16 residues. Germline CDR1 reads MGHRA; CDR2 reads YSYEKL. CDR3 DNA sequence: TGCGCCAGCGCCCTCGTAGCACGGGAGGCCCCCTACGAGCAGTACTTC. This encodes CASALVAREAPYEQYF.

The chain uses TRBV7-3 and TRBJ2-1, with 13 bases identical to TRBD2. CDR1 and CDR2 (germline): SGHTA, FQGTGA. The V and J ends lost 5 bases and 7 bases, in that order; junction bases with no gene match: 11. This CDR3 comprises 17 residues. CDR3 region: CASSPRTSGSSRNEQFF. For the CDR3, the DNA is TGTGCCAGCAGCCCACGGACTAGCGGGAGTAGTAGGAATGAGCAGTTCTTC.

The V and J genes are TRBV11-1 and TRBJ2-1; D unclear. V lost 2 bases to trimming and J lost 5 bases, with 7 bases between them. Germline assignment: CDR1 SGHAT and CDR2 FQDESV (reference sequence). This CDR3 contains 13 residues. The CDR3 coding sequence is TGTGCCAGCAGCTTATATAGCAACAATGAGCAGTTCTTC. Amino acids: CASSLYSNNEQFF.

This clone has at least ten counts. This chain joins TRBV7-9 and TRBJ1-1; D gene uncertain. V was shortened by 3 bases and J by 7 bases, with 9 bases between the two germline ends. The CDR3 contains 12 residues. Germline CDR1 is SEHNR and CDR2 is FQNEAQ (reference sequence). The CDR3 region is CASSFGFLEAFF. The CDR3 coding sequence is TGTGCCAGCAGCTTCGGGTTTCTTGAAGCTTTCTTT. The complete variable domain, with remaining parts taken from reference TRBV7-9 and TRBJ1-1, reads DTGVSQNPRHKITKRGQNVTFRCDPISEHNRLYWYRQTLGQGPEFLTYFQNEAQLEKSRLLSDRFSAERPKGSFSTLEIQRTEQGDSAMYLCASSFGFLEAFFGQGTRLTVV.

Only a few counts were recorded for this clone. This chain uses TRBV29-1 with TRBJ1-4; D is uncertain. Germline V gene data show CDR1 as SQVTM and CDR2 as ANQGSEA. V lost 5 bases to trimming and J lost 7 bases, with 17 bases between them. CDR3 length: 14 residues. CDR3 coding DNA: TGCAGCGTTCGAAGCGTCGAGGCAGCTGAAAAACTGTTTTTT. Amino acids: CSVRSVEAAEKLFF.

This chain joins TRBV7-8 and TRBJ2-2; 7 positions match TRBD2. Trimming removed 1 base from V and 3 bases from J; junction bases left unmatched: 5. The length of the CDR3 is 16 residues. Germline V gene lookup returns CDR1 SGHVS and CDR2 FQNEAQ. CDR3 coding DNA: TGTGCCAGCAGCTTAGACGCGGGAGCGTACACCGGGGAGCTGTTTTTT. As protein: CASSLDAGAYTGELFF.

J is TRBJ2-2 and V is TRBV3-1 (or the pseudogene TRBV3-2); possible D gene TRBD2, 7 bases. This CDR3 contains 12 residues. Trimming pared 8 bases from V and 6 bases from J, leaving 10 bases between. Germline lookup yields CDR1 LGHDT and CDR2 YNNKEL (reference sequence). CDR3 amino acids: CASGGGAGELFF. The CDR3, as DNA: TGTGCCAGCGGAGGGGGGGCCGGGGAGCTGTTTTTT.

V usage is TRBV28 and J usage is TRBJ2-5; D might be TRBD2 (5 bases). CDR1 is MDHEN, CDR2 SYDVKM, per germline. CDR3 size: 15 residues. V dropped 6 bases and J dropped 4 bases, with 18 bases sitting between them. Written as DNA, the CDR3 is TGTGCCAGCAGGCTCGGCCAAACACGGGGAGAGACCCAGTACTTC. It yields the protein CASRLGQTRGETQYF.

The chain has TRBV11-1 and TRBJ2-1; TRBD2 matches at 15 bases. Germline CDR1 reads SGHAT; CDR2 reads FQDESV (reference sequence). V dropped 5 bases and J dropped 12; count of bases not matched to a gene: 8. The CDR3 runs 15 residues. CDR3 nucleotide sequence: TGTGCCAGCAGCCCCGGGACTAGCGGGAGGACGGCGCAGTTCTTC. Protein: CASSPGTSGRTAQFF.

Here the CDR3 reads CASSLMGQPQHF. CDR3 sequence (DNA): TGTGCCAGCAGTTTGATGGGTCAGCCCCAGCATTTT. The chain couples TRBV27 to TRBJ1-5; D is ambiguous. Looked up from germline, CDR1 is MNHEY and CDR2 is SMNVEV (reference sequence). This CDR3 spans 12 amino acids. Trimming stripped 3 bases from V and 6 bases from J, with 6 bases between.

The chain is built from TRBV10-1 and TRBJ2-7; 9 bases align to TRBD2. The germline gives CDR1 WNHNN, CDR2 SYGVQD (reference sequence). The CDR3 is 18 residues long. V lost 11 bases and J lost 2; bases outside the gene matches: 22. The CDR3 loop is CAHERPREGPHTPYEQYF. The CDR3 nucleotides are TGCGCCCACGAACGGCCGCGGGAGGGACCCCATACTCCCTACGAGCAGTACTTC.

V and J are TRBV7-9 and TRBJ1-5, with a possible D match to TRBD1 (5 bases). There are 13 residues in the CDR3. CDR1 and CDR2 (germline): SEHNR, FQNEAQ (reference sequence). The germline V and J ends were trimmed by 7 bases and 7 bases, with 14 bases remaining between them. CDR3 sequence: CASTGGAGQPQHF. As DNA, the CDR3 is TGTGCCAGCACCGGGGGAGCTGGCCAGCCCCAGCATTTT.

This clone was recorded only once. The CDR3 DNA follows: TGTGCCAGCTCACCGACAGGGGTGGACACCGGGGAGCTGTTTTTT. Its translation: CASSPTGVDTGELFF. The rearrangement uses TRBV18 and TRBJ2-2, with 8 bases fitting TRBD1. Germline V gene data show CDR1 as KGHSH and CDR2 as LQKENI. With V trimmed by 3 bases and J by 3 bases, 3 bases remained unmatched. The length of the CDR3 is 15 residues.

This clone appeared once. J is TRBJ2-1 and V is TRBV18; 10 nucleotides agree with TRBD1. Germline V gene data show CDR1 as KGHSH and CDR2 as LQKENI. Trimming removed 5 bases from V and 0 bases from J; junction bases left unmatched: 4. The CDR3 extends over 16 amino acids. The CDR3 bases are TGTGCCAGCTCATTACGGACAGGGGGCTCCTACAATGAGCAGTTCTTC. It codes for CASSLRTGGSYNEQFF.

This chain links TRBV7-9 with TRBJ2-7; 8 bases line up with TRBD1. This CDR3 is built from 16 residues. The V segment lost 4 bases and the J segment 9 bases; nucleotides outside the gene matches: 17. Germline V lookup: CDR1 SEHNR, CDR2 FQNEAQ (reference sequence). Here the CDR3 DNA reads TGTGCCAGCAGCTCGGCCGGACAGGGCCGTATGGTTGGGCAGTACTTC. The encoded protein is CASSSAGQGRMVGQYF.

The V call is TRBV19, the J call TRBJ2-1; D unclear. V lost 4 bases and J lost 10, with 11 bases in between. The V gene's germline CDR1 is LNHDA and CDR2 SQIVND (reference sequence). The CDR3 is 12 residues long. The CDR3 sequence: CASSNRMGEQFF. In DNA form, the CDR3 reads TGTGCCAGTAGTAATCGGATGGGCGAGCAGTTCTTC.

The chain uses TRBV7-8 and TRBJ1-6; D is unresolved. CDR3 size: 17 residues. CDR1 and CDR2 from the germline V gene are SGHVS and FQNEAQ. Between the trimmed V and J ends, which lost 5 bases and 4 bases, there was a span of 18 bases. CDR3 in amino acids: CASSTTTVYLYNSPLHF. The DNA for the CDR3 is TGTGCCAGCAGCACTACAACCGTTTACCTATATAATTCACCCCTCCACTTT.

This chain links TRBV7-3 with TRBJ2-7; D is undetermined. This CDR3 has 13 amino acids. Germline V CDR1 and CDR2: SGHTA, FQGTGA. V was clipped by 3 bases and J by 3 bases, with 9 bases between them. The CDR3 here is CASSFTAGYEQYF. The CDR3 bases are TGTGCCAGCAGCTTCACCGCCGGCTACGAGCAGTACTTC.

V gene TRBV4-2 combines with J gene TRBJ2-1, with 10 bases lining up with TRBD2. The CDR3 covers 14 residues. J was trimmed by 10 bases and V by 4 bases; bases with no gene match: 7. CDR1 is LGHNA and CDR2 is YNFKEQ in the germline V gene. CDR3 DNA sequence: TGTGCCAGCAGCCCTACGCTAGCGGGAGACGAGCAGTTCTTC. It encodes CASSPTLAGDEQFF.